A single sample gave rise to the 12 T cell receptor beta chains below, sequenced in a study of blood T cell repertoires in COVID-19. Using immunoSEQ multiplex PCR, the repertoire was profiled, and TCRdb retains in-frame clones only, with some absent. This table holds some 230,000 clones, approximately 83% found once. Sequenced material: peripheral blood. Every receptor here comes from a woman aged 50 to 60 with acute or convalescent COVID-19.

The chain combines TRBV7-2 with TRBJ1-1; no firm D call. V lost 1 base and J lost 6, with 15 bases in between. Germline V lookup: CDR1 SGHTA, CDR2 FQGNSA. The CDR3 has 15 amino acids. CDR3 sequence: CASSLETGSRAEAFF. CDR3 in DNA: TGTGCCAGCAGCTTAGAAACGGGGAGTAGGGCTGAAGCTTTCTTT.

The chain joins TRBV3-1 (or the pseudogene TRBV3-2) to TRBJ2-5; D may be TRBD1 (6 bases). The germline CDR1 and CDR2 sequences are LGHDT and YNNKEL (reference sequence). This CDR3 has 18 residues. The V end lost 2 bases, the J end lost 4 bases, and 23 bases lay between the germline ends. CDR3 in DNA: TGTGCCAGCAGCCAACTAATCGGGACGAGGACAGACCCAGAGACCCAGTACTTC. Encoded protein: CASSQLIGTRTDPETQYF.

The rearrangement uses TRBV6-6 and TRBJ2-3; D is undetermined. CDR1 is MNHNY and CDR2 is SVGAGI in the germline V gene (reference sequence). The CDR3 consists of 15 residues. V lost 2 bases to trimming and J lost 0 bases, with 9 bases between them. The CDR3 region is CASSYAVKSTDTQYF. The CDR3 coding sequence is TGTGCCAGCAGTTACGCGGTCAAGAGCACAGATACGCAGTATTTT.

The genes are TRBV2 and TRBJ2-3; 7 nucleotides agree with TRBD2. Per the germline V gene, CDR1 is SNHLY and CDR2 is FYNNEI. The CDR3 totals 18 residues. The J segment lost 1 base and the V segment lost 2 bases, leaving 12 bases of the junction unmatched. CDR3 loop: CASSEIPPTTSGTDTQYF. CDR3 DNA sequence: TGTGCCAGCAGTGAAATCCCCCCCACTACTAGCGGCACAGATACGCAGTATTTT.

The V call is TRBV9, the J call TRBJ2-2; 9 bases line up with TRBD2. The CDR3 has 16 residues. Germline V gives CDR1 SGDLS, CDR2 YYNGEE. With 0 bases clipped from V and 4 bases from J, the junction kept 4 bases outside the gene matches. CDR3 sequence reads: CASSVGASGTTGELFF. The CDR3 DNA reads TGTGCCAGCAGCGTAGGCGCTAGCGGGACCACCGGGGAGCTGTTTTTT.

This chain joins TRBV28 and TRBJ1-2, with D tentatively TRBD1 (6 bases). CDR1 and CDR2 from the germline V gene are MDHEN and SYDVKM. The CDR3 sequence is 14 residues long. V lost 3 bases to trimming and J lost 0 bases, with 8 bases between them. The CDR3 region has the DNA TGTGCCAGCAGTTTCGGACAGTCTAACTATGGCTACACCTTC. Translation: CASSFGQSNYGYTF.

J is TRBJ2-6 and V is TRBV29-1; 11 bases align to TRBD1. The junction had 8 bases not matched to a gene; V was cut back by 4 bases and J by 3 bases. The CDR3 has 17 residues. The germline CDR1 and CDR2 sequences are SQVTM and ANQGSEA. The CDR3, as DNA: TGCAGCGTTGGCTCCGGGACAGGGGGTGGTGGGGCCAACGTCCTGACTTTC. Translated, it gives CSVGSGTGGGGANVLTF. Filled out from reference TRBV29-1 and TRBJ2-6, the complete variable domain reads SAVISQKPSRDICQRGTSLTIQCQVDSQVTMMFWYRQQPGQSLTLIATANQGSEATYESGFVIDKFPISRPNLTFSTLTVSNMSPEDSSIYLCSVGSGTGGGGANVLTFGAGSRLTVL.

The genes are TRBV5-1 and TRBJ2-2, with 11 bases fitting TRBD2. V shed 0 bases and J 4 bases; nucleotides not matched to a gene: 8. Germline CDR1 and CDR2: SGHRS and YFSETQ. This CDR3 region has 18 residues. CDR3 sequence reads: CASSLGPLAGGATGELFF. CDR3 bases: TGCGCCAGCAGCTTGGGGCCCCTAGCGGGAGGTGCCACCGGGGAGCTGTTTTTT.

The chain carries TRBV7-2 and TRBJ2-7; 14 bases line up with TRBD2. Per germline, CDR1 SGHTA and CDR2 FQGNSA. After removal of 7 bases from V and 0 bases from J, the junction contained 8 bases not matched to a gene. The CDR3 consists of 17 residues. The CDR3 region is CASTRTSGGTSSYEQYF. Written as DNA, the CDR3 is TGTGCCAGCACACGGACTAGCGGGGGGACGAGCTCCTACGAGCAGTACTTC.

V and J are TRBV4-3 and TRBJ2-3, with TRBD2 as a possible D gene (6 bases). The germline gives CDR1 LGHNA, CDR2 YSLEER. Deletions cut 1 base from V and 1 base from J, with 9 bases between. The CDR3 is made up of 15 amino acids. The CDR3 is CASSQATGGTDTQYF. The CDR3 DNA reads as TGCGCCAGCAGCCAAGCCACGGGGGGCACAGATACGCAGTATTTT.

The chain employs TRBV9 and TRBJ1-4; TRBD1 agrees at 12 bases. In germline, CDR1 is SGDLS, CDR2 YYNGEE. V lost 4 bases to trimming and J lost 7 bases; unmatched junction nucleotides: 11. CDR3 length equals 17 residues. The CDR3 loop reads CASSPGTGGGMSEKLFF. In nucleotides, the CDR3 is TGTGCCAGCAGCCCCGGGACAGGGGGCGGGATGAGTGAAAAACTGTTTTTT.

The chain carries TRBV9 and TRBJ1-3; no clear D gene. CDR1 is SGDLS and CDR2 is YYNGEE in the germline V gene. This CDR3 region has 15 residues. The V end lost 6 bases, the J end lost 0 bases, and 13 bases lay between the germline ends. CDR3 coding DNA: TGTGCCAGCACTCAAGGCGGGAGCTCTGGAAACACCATATATTTT. It yields the protein CASTQGGSSGNTIYF.